The clone carrying this TCR beta chain has more than one count but fewer than ten. What it recognizes is unknown. Germline-derived CDR1 and CDR2 are SGHDN and FVKESK. V shed 6 bases, J shed 3 bases, and the junction held 8 bases outside the gene matches. The CDR3 runs 15 residues. The entry originates in a study of T-cell memory formation after mild COVID-19. Regarding the study as a whole: The second-wave clones peaking on day 37 were not confirmed as SARS-CoV-2-specific. Some clones that responded turned up in pre-infection memory, which suggests that cross-reactive memory joined in. Clones that contracted from day 15 to 85 were balanced CD4/CD8, while later expanders leaned CD4+.

UMIs and sample barcodes were carried by the TCR alpha and TCR beta cDNA libraries that 5'RACE produced using constant-segment primers. Each CDR3 protein gets one entry after TCRdb re-called the 5' RACE reads with MiXCR. The sample carries around 470,000 distinct CDR3 sequences, 20% recorded once. The rearrangement uses TRBV14 and TRBJ1-2, with 9 bases aligning to TRBD1. Sequenced material: PBMCs or a T cell subset sorted from them (not recorded which). This clonotype was obtained from an adult woman who had mild COVID-19 (a few samples of this study predate the infection). Cell type and time point are not known. The CDR3 protein is CASSGQGSRDYGYTF. The CDR3 coding sequence is TGTGCCAGCAGTGGACAGGGGTCCAGAGACTATGGCTACACCTTC.